This TCR beta chain was profiled in a study of T cell responses to AZD1222 COVID-19 vaccine. General study results and limits: Spike-spanning, vaccine-associated CD4 TCRs were dominant at 160-218 and 743-854.

The CDR3 totals 13 residues. V shed 3 bases and J 6 bases; nucleotides not matched to a gene: 4. Germline CDR1 and CDR2: MNHEY and SMNVEV (reference sequence). To note about this clone: The target antigen is unknown.

Using immunoSEQ multiplex PCR, the repertoire was profiled, and TCRdb retains in-frame clones only, with some absent. The table shows approximately 42,000 clones, with roughly 88% occurring only once. The TCR originated in an adult who received the AZD1222 COVID-19 vaccine. The rearrangement uses TRBV27 and TRBJ1-2; 7 positions agree with TRBD1. Sequenced material: peripheral blood, taken 28 days after the second AZD1222 dose. DNA of the CDR3: TGTGCCAGCAGTTTCAGGGGGATCGATGGCTACACCTTC. Translated: CASSFRGIDGYTF.